This T cell receptor beta chain was recovered during a study of stem cell transplantation in POMP-related autoinflammatory disease. General study points: A trend toward lower repertoire diversity and greater clonality appeared in every analyzed T-cell subset of PRAID patients. Patients with PRAID showed a restricted number of unique TRB V-J gene pairings.

As concerns this clone: Its antigen remains unknown.

The CDR3 runs to 13 residues. With 5 bases clipped from V and 8 bases from J, the junction kept 5 bases outside the gene matches. Germline CDR1 and CDR2: WSHSY and SAAADI. Profiling relied on immunoSEQ multiplex PCR, and the TCRdb table lists in-frame clones only, not all of them. Among 7,000 to 9,000 clones listed, approximately 90% were seen once. This receptor was obtained from a human donor with POMP-related autoinflammation and immune dysregulation (PRAID). V usage is TRBV10-2 and J usage is TRBJ1-4; 7 positions agree with TRBD1. The material was CD8+ T cells from PBMCs, obtained before stem cell transplantation. CDR3 in DNA: TGCGCCAGCAGTAAAGGGGGCCGGGAAAAACTGTTTTTT. Its protein is CASSKGGREKLFF.